These T cell receptor beta chains were read from a single sample in a study of cytomegalovirus exposure and HLA in healthy donors. The method was immunoSEQ multiplex PCR; TCRdb's version includes in-frame clones alone and lacks a portion of them. Its table records around 50,000 clones. Sequencing input: PBMCs. These TCRs come from a woman aged 30 to 39 in good health and CMV-seropositive. Each CDR3 is given with its conserved first and last residue. Fields, in order: J gene, V gene, CDR3 protein.

TRBJ2-2 | TRBV18 | CASSAGVNTGELFF
TRBJ2-3 | TRBV30 | CAWGGETDTQYF
TRBJ1-2 | TRBV30 | CAWSGGSRYGYTF
TRBJ1-1 | TRBV19 | CASSMQTSNTEAFF
TRBJ2-7 | TRBV6-1 | CASSGQGLLSYEQYF
TRBJ1-2 | TRBV6-5 | CASSYSAVYGYTF
TRBJ1-5 | TRBV27 | CASSPGTGGQPQHF
TRBJ2-1 | TRBV18 | CASSPLAGAVDEQFF
TRBJ1-4 | TRBV6-5 | CASSGAATNEKLFF
TRBJ1-1 | TRBV10-3 | CAISESTEGHKKAFF